The 7 T cell receptor beta chains presented below share a single source sample, sequenced in a study of T cells after posttransplantation cyclophosphamide. TCRdb keeps only in-frame clones here, not all; method: immunoSEQ multiplex PCR. The sample presents 40,000 to 60,000 clones, none singletons. The sample comprised PBMCs. All receptors derive from a man between 40 and 49 years old in good health, CMV-negative, and a related stem cell transplant donor.

This clone was counted between two and nine times. A much larger clonotype is one base distant, so this may be a read error. The genes are TRBV5-1 and TRBJ1-1; D is undetermined. CDR1 and CDR2 (germline): SGHRS, YFSETQ. Trimming shortened V by 3 bases and J by 0 bases, and 9 bases separated the two germline ends. This CDR3 is 14 amino acids long. The CDR3 DNA is TGCGCCAGCAGCTGGGCAGGTCTGAACACTGAAGCTTTCTTT. This translates into CASSWAGLNTEAFF.

This clone was recorded many times. The chain recombines TRBV5-4 with TRBJ1-1, with TRBD1 matching 7 bases. The J segment lost 7 bases and the V segment lost 4 bases, leaving 4 bases of the junction unmatched. The CDR3 loop spans 12 amino acids. The germline gives CDR1 SGHNT, CDR2 YYREEE (reference sequence). This chain's CDR3 is CASSARGLEAFF. The CDR3 DNA reads as TGTGCCAGCAGCGCAAGGGGGCTTGAAGCTTTCTTT.

This clone was counted many times. CDR3 nucleotides: TGCGCCAGCAGCCAACAGGGGGCTCGCGAAAAACTGTTTTTT. This codes for CASSQQGAREKLFF. The chain employs TRBV5-1 and TRBJ1-4; 9 bases align to TRBD1. J lost 8 bases, V lost 4 bases, and 6 bases had no gene match. The CDR3 totals 14 residues. From germline, CDR1 is SGHRS and CDR2 YFSETQ.

The chain joins TRBV18 to TRBJ1-5; perhaps TRBD1 as D (5 bases). Germline CDR1 KGHSH, CDR2 LQKENI. The CDR3 has 19 residues. The ends were cut back, 3 bases at V and 0 bases at J, with 21 bases in the middle. The CDR3, as DNA: TGTGCCAGCTCACCGGGGGGGAGAGCCGAGAATTATAGCAATCAGCCCCAGCATTTT. This codes for CASSPGGRAENYSNQPQHF.

This clone has at least ten counts. The rearrangement joins TRBV7-9 to TRBJ1-1, with a weak D call TRBD1 (5 bases). Germline-derived CDR1 and CDR2 are SEHNR and FQNEAQ (reference sequence). Trimming shortened V by 1 base and J by 1 base, and 10 bases separated the two germline ends. The CDR3 runs 15 residues. This chain's CDR3 is CASSLGGGRNTEAFF. In nucleotides, the CDR3 is TGTGCCAGCAGCTTAGGGGGCGGGAGGAACACTGAAGCTTTCTTT.

There are many counts of this clone. The chain combines TRBV4-1 with TRBJ2-3, with TRBD2 matching over 7 bases. Trimming cost V 4 bases and J 0 bases; bases outside gene matches: 7. Germline CDR1 reads MGHRA; CDR2 reads YSYEKL. The CDR3 contains 16 residues. The CDR3 is CASSLSGASSTDTQYF. The CDR3 nucleotides are TGCGCCAGCAGCCTCAGCGGGGCTTCTAGCACAGATACGCAGTATTTT.

This clone was detected ten times or more. This chain joins TRBV5-4 and TRBJ1-2; D is unresolved. Germline-derived CDR1 and CDR2 are SGHNT and YYREEE (reference sequence). Trimming cost V 6 bases and J 8 bases, with 14 bases left between them. The CDR3 loop spans 12 amino acids. The DNA of the CDR3 is TGTGCCAGCAACTGGGAGCAGCGGGGCTACACCTTC. Residues: CASNWEQRGYTF.